This T cell receptor beta chain stems from a study of T cell clonality in common variable immunodeficiency. Patients and controls were mostly of Caucasian heritage. In its sample, this clone was seen many times. Its antigen remains unidentified. The read finishes 3 residues shy of the CDR3 end, and the germline J gene is used to complete it. The method was immunoSEQ multiplex PCR; TCRdb's version includes in-frame clones alone and lacks a portion of them. This record lists 50,000 or so clones, none seen once only, and the top ten clones contain around 3.7%. Whole-study results and caveats: Common variable immunodeficiency TCR beta sequences reportedly had fewer deletions and N-nucleotide insertions. Shared TCRbeta clones were fewer between CVID subjects than controls.

The CDR3 sequence is 15 residues long. V was clipped by 0 bases and J by 5 bases; unmatched bases: 9. The germline V gene encodes CDR1 DFQATT and CDR2 SNEGSKA (reference sequence). The clonotype comes from a person aged 18-70 years in good health. The rearrangement uses TRBV20-1 and TRBJ2-5; 7 bases match TRBD2. Material: peripheral blood mononuclear cells. The covered CDR3 bases are TGCAGTGCTAGAGATCGACAAGCGGGATCGGAGACC. As protein: CSARDRQAGSET. The CDR3 reads in full as CSARDRQAGSETQYF.